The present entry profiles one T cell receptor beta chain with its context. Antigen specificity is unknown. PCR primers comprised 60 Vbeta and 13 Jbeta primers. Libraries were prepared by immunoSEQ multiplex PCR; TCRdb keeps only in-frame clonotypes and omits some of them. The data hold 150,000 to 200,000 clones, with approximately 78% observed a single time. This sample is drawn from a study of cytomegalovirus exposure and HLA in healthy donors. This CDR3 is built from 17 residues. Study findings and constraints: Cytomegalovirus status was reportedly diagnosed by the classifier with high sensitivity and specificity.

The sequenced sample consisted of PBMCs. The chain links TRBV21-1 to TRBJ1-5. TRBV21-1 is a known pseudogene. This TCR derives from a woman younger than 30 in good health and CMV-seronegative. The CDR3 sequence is CASAGLTPLFSNQPQHF. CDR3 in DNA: TGTGCCAGCGCTGGACTGACCCCCCTATTTAGCAATCAGCCCCAGCATTTT.